Here is one TCR beta chain with its context. Antigen: not known. Some clones are missing from TCRdb's copy, which holds only in-frame ones; the method was immunoSEQ multiplex PCR. The sample includes roughly 660,000 clones, 90% of them seen just once. The source of the sample is a study of shared clonotypes between healthy human individuals. CDR1 is MGHRA, CDR2 YSYEKL, per germline. V shed 1 base and J shed 5 bases, with 12 bases lying between them. The CDR3 is made up of 15 amino acids. Study-wide results and limits: Depth was large, yet rarefaction showed that sorted-subset sequencing was incomplete.

Sequencing was performed on memory CD8+ T cells from PBMCs. Subset of the sample: CD45RO+ cells pooled with CCR7-negative TemRA cells. This receptor was taken from a man aged 18 to 30 in good health. Some clones in this sample may be carry-over from other donors' samples. This chain links TRBV4-1 with TRBJ1-5; D ambiguous. CDR3 bases: TGCGCCAGCAGCCAAGTTCCGGGATCATATCAGCCCCAGCATTTT. It encodes CASSQVPGSYQPQHF.